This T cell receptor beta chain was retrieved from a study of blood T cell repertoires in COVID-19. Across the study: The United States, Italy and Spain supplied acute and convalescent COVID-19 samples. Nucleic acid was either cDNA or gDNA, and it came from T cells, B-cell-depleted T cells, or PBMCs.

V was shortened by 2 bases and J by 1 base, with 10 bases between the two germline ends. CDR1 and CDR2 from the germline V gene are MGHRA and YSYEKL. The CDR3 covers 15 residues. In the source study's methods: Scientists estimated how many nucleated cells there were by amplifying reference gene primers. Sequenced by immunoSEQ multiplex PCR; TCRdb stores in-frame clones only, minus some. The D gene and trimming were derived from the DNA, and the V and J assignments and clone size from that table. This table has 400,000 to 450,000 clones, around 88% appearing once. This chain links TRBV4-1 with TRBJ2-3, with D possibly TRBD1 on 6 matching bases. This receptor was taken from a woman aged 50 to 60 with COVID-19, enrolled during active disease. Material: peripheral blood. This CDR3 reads CASSQLGARTDTQYF. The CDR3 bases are TGCGCCAGCAGCCAACTGGGGGCCCGCACAGATACGCAGTATTTT.